This TCR beta chain was sequenced in a study of shared clonotypes between healthy human individuals. Study-level findings and limits: Tissues were not sampled, only blood, and their repertoires likely differ.

Every contributor of samples was a Caucasian grown-up residing in Nashville, Tennessee. This CDR3 contains 15 residues. Trimming pared 4 bases from V and 4 bases from J, leaving 17 bases between. Germline V gene data show CDR1 as SGHDT and CDR2 as YYEEEE. Study processing details: In the immunoSEQ data, sequences were junction-only and lacked quality scores, so filtering differed. Sequencing used immunoSEQ multiplex PCR; TCRdb keeps in-frame clones, though not all of them. Clone size and the V and J calls come from that table; the DNA yielded D and trimming. The table records under 600,000 clones, just over 75% of them present only once. The sample holds a few counts of this clone. Its antigen is unknown.

The clonotype was recovered from a woman in her thirties or forties in good health. Some clones in this sample may be carry-over from other donors' samples. The sample taken for sequencing was PBMCs. The chain links TRBV5-6 to TRBJ1-1, with D perhaps matching TRBD1 (6 bases). CDR3 sequence: CASSPRGDGGTEAFF. DNA of the CDR3: TGTGCCAGCAGCCCGAGGGGGGATGGAGGCACTGAAGCTTTCTTT.